The present entry profiles one TCR beta chain with its context. The source of the sample is a study of cytomegalovirus exposure and HLA in healthy donors. 13 Jbeta primers and 60 Vbeta primers were used for the PCR. Using immunoSEQ multiplex PCR, the repertoire was profiled, and TCRdb retains in-frame clones only, with some absent. The data show under 150,000 clones, roughly four fifths seen once. The germline V gene encodes CDR1 SGHNT and CDR2 YYREEE (reference sequence). The CDR3 is made up of 15 amino acids. Deletions cut 4 bases from V and 10 bases from J, with 18 bases between. The sample taken for sequencing was PBMCs. This clonotype was obtained from a woman in her forties in good health and CMV-seropositive. This chain links TRBV5-4 with TRBJ1-6, with D hard to call. CDR3 nucleotide sequence: TGTGCCAGCAGCCCGGACGCGGGCGTCGGCTCACCCCTCCACTTT. Translation gives CASSPDAGVGSPLHF.